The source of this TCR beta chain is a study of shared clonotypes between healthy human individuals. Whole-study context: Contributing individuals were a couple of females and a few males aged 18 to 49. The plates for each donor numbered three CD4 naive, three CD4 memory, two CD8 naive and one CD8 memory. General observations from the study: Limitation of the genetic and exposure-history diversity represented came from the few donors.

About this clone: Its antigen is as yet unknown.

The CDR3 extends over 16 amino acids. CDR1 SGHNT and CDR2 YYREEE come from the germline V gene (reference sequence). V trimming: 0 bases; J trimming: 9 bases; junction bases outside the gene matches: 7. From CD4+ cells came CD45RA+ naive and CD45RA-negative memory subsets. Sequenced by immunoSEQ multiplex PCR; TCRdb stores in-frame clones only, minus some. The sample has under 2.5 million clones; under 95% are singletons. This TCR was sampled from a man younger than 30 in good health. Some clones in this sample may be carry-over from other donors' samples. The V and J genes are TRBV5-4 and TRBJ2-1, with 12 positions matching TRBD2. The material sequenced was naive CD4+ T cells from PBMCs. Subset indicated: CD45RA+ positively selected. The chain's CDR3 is CASSLGLAGVIGEQFF. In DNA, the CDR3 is TGTGCCAGCAGCTTGGGACTAGCGGGAGTGATCGGTGAGCAGTTCTTC. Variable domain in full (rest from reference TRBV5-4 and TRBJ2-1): ETGVTQSPTHLIKTRGQQVTLRCSSQSGHNTVSWYQQALGQGPQFIFQYYREEENGRGNFPPRFSGLQFPNYSSELNVNALELDDSALYLCASSLGLAGVIGEQFFGPGTRLTVL.